The clone carrying this T cell receptor (beta chain) occurred a few times. Its matching antigen is unknown. Trimming removed 0 bases from V and 8 bases from J, with 9 bases in between. CDR1 and CDR2 (germline): WNHNN, SYGVQD (reference sequence). The CDR3 runs to 13 residues. The sample is drawn from a study of identical twins. General study results and limits: Low generation probability was overrepresented in out-of-frame alpha sequences shared by twins.

From the 5' RACE reads, TCRdb called clonotypes with MiXCR, one entry per CDR3 protein. The sample lists some 190,000 distinct CDR3 sequences, around a sixth occurring once. These records were also assigned to another study, of T cells expressing NK-cell markers. That investigation notes: Source material for TCR beta repertoires consisted of sorted CD3+CD56+NKG2C+, CD3+CD56+NKG2C- and CD3+CD56-NKG2C+ T cells. Seven HCMV-seropositive donors and one seronegative donor made up the eight sequenced donors.

V is TRBV10-1 and J is TRBJ2-3; D gene ambiguous. The specimen was CD8+ T cells sorted from blood. The receptor was derived from a woman aged 18-29 years in good health. This chain's CDR3 is CASSESTQRTQYF. CDR3 bases: TGCGCCAGCAGTGAGTCGACTCAGCGTACGCAGTATTTT.